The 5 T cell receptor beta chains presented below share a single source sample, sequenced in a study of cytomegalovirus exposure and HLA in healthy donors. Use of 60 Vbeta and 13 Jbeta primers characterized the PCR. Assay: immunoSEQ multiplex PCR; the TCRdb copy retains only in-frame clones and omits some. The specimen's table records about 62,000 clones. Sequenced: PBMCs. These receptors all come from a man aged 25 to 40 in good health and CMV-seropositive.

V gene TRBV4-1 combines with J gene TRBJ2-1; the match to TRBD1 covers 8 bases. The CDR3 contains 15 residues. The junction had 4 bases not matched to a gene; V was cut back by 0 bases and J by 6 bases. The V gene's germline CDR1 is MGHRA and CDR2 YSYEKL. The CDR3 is CASSQDGTGSNEQFF. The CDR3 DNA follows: TGCGCCAGCAGCCAAGATGGGACAGGCAGCAATGAGCAGTTCTTC.

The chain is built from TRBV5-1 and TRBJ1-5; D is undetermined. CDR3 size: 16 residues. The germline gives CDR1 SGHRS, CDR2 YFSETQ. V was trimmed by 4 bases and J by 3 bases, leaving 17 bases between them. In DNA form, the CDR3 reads TGCGCCAGCAGCGCTCACGGTGACTTTCCCAATCAGCCCCAGCATTTT. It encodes CASSAHGDFPNQPQHF.

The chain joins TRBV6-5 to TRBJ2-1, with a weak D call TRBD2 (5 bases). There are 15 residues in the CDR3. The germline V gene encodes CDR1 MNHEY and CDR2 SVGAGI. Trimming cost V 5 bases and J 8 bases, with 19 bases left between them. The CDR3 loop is CASSNPSGYSDEQFF. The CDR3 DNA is TGTGCCAGCAGTAATCCTTCGGGGTACTCGGATGAGCAGTTCTTC.

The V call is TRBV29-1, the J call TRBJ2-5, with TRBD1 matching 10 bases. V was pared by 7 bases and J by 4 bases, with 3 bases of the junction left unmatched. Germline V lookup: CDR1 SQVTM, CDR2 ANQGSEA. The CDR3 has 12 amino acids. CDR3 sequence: CSATGGGETQYF. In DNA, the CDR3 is TGCAGCGCGACAGGGGGCGGAGAGACCCAGTACTTC.

The CDR3 here is CASSTGDRGFYEQYF. Written as DNA, the CDR3 is TGTGCCAGTAGTACAGGGGACAGGGGATTCTACGAGCAGTACTTC. The chain has TRBV19 and TRBJ2-7, with 10 bases identical to TRBD1. Germline CDR1 is LNHDA and CDR2 is SQIVND (reference sequence). The CDR3 has 15 amino acids. The V and J ends lost 4 bases and 3 bases, in that order; junction bases with no gene match: 6.